This entry is about one T cell receptor (beta chain). The data are from a study of patients and donors after allogeneic stem cell transplantation. The J segment lost 5 bases and the V segment lost 6 bases, leaving 7 bases of the junction unmatched. This CDR3 comprises 14 residues. The germline CDR1 and CDR2 sequences are SGHTA and FQGNSA. TCRdb passed the RT-PCR reads through MiXCR, listing each CDR3 protein once. The sample shows fewer than 75,000 distinct CDR3 sequences, around a quarter of them seen only once. The receptor's source is a human donor who was either an allogeneic HSCT recipient or a stem cell or donor lymphocyte infusion donor (not recorded which). It is not recorded whose cells these are; they may come from a transplant donor. Specimen: blood, either unsorted or a sorted T cell fraction (not recorded which). The V and J genes are TRBV7-2 and TRBJ1-5, with 7 bases identical to TRBD1. DNA of the CDR3: TGTGCCAGCAGACGACGACAGGGCGATCAGCCCCAGCATTTT. This codes for CASRRRQGDQPQHF.